Listed below are T cell receptor beta chains from one sample, sequenced in a study of naive and memory T cell subsets. MiXCR, applied by TCRdb to the UMI-ligation and nested PCR reads, yields one record per CDR3 protein. The sample has some 82,000 distinct CDR3 sequences, roughly 9.2% seen once; the top ten hold roughly 1.2%. Specimen: naive CD8+ T cells from blood. Every receptor here comes from a human donor in good health. Both conserved end residues are part of each CDR3. Each record gives: J gene, clone size, D gene, V gene, CDR3 DNA, CDR3 protein. The D gene is left open where the match is weak. Rows give clone size only sometimes, using once, few, many, or a class for an expanded clone.

TRBJ2-5 NA NA TRBV4-3 TGCGCCAGCAGCCAAGGAGCTGGGGCGCGCCGAAGTGAGACCCAGTACTTC CASSQGAGARRSETQYF
TRBJ1-2 few TRBD1 TRBV7-8 TGTGCCAGCTACCAGGGGGTGTATGGCTACACCTTC CASYQGVYGYTF
TRBJ2-7 NA NA TRBV2 TGTGCCAGCGTCGGAGGGCCCTCCGAGCAGTACTTC CASVGGPSEQYF
TRBJ2-2 many TRBD2 TRBV30 TGTGCCTGGAGTACCGGACTAGCGGGAGGGGGAAACACCGGGGAGCTGTTTTTT CAWSTGLAGGGNTGELFF
TRBJ2-7 NA NA TRBV9 TGTGCCAGCAGCCCCCAGGGAGGAGACGAGCAGTACTTC CASSPQGGDEQYF
TRBJ2-7 many TRBD1 TRBV3-1 TGTGCCAGCAGCCAAGATGGGACAGGGTACGAGCAGTACTTC CASSQDGTGYEQYF
TRBJ2-1 many TRBD2 TRBV20-1 TGCAGTGCTAGAAGAGCGGGAGTCTCCTACAATGAGCAGTTCTTC CSARRAGVSYNEQFF
TRBJ2-3 NA NA TRBV12-3/TRBV12-4 TGTGCCAGCAGTCGAGTGCTTGGCACAGATACGCAGTATTTT CASSRVLGTDTQYF
TRBJ2-2 many TRBD1 TRBV4-1 TGCGCCAGCAGCGAGTCGAGGACAGGGGTCACCGGGGAGCTGTTTTTT CASSESRTGVTGELFF
TRBJ2-1 NA TRBD2 TRBV25-1 TGTGCCAGCAGTGGCTCTAAGGGGGCTAGCGGGAGAAACAATGAGCAGTTCTTC CASSGSKGASGRNNEQFF
TRBJ1-2 few TRBD1 TRBV18 TGTGCCAGCTCACCGGAGGGACAGGGCGCATTAATCTTC CASSPEGQGALIF
TRBJ2-1 NA TRBD2 TRBV6-2/TRBV6-3 TGTGCCAGCAGTGAGAGGACTAGCGGGAGGTTATACAATGAGCAGTTCTTC CASSERTSGRLYNEQFF
TRBJ2-3 NA NA TRBV27 TGTGCCAGCAGTTTATACGAGGGGAGCACAGATACGCAGTATTTT CASSLYEGSTDTQYF
TRBJ2-1 NA TRBD2 TRBV19 TGTGCCAGTAGTAGCCCGGGGACTAGCAATGAGCAGTTCTTC CASSSPGTSNEQFF
TRBJ2-1 many NA TRBV27 TGTGCCAGCAGTTTAACGCTGGGAGAGGCCTACAATGAGCAGTTCTTC CASSLTLGEAYNEQFF
TRBJ2-3 NA NA TRBV20-1 TGCAGTGCTGCTCCCCAAGCAGCTAGCACAGATACGCAGTATTTT CSAAPQAASTDTQYF
TRBJ2-7 many NA TRBV4-1 TGCGCCAGCAGCTTCGACGGGTCGTTGGGCGAGCAGTACTTC CASSFDGSLGEQYF